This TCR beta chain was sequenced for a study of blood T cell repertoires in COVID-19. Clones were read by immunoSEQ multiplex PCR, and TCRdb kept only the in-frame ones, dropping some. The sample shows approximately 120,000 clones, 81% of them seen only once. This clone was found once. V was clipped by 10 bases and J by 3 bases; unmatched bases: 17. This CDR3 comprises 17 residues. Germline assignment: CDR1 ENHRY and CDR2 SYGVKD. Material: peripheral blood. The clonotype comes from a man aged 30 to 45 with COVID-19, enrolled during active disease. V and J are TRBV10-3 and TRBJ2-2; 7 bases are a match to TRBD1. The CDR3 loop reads CAKSGGGGIGHTGELFF. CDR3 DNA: TGTGCCAAATCAGGGGGTGGGGGAATAGGGCACACCGGGGAGCTGTTTTTT.